The source of this T cell receptor (beta chain) is a study of blood T cell repertoires in COVID-19. Whole-study context: The analysed material was cDNA or gDNA that came from T cells, B-cell-depleted T cells, or PBMCs.

The authors' processing: Counts of nucleated cells, estimated from reference gene primer amplification, were obtained. Clones were read by immunoSEQ multiplex PCR, and TCRdb kept only the in-frame ones, dropping some. Clonal size and the V and J genes are those of that table, whereas D and trimming came from the DNA. Seen here are 250,000 to 300,000 clones, nearly 90% observed once, and the top ten hold 4% to 5%. V trimming: 2 bases; J trimming: 6 bases; junction bases outside the gene matches: 5. The CDR3 is 17 residues long. The germline gives CDR1 SGDLS, CDR2 YYNGEE. This clone was seen just once. The receptor's source is a woman aged 40 to 49 who had recovered from COVID-19. V is TRBV9 and J is TRBJ2-2; 15 bases line up with TRBD2. Sequenced sample: peripheral blood. CDR3 bases: TGTGCCAGCAGCGTGGCGGGGACTAGCGGGAGGTCCGGGGAGCTGTTTTTT. Residues: CASSVAGTSGRSGELFF. Drawing the rest from reference TRBV9 and TRBJ2-2, the complete variable domain is DSGVTQTPKHLITATGQRVTLRCSPRSGDLSVYWYQQSLDQGLQFLIQYYNGEERAKGNILERFSAQQFPDLHSELNLSSLELGDSALYFCASSVAGTSGRSGELFFGEGSRLTVL.